This entry concerns a single T cell receptor beta chain. Antigen: not known. The sample is drawn from a study of Graves' ophthalmopathy and Graves' hyperthyroidism. Overall study: Samples of peripheral blood were obtained at initial diagnosis, prior to treatment of any kind. Study results and caveats: A roughly 84% specificity and around 90% sensitivity were achieved by a 13-signature model that separated ophthalmopathy from stable hyperthyroidism.

Amplifying from RNA transcripts, the study obtained TCR beta CDR3 regions. First-round RT-PCR with HTBI primers preceded a second-round multiplex PCR. Each CDR3 protein is one row after TCRdb ran MiXCR on the multiplex PCR reads. The data hold hundreds of thousands of distinct CDR3 sequences, with roughly 40% observed a single time. Trimming removed 4 bases from V and 7 bases from J; junction bases left unmatched: 15. CDR1 and CDR2 (germline): SGDLS, YYNGEE. There are 17 residues in the CDR3. Someone took the PBMCs out of approximately 9.2 ml of fresh peripheral blood. The sequence was collected from an adult man with Graves' ophthalmopathy. Sequences were obtained from peripheral blood. The rearrangement links TRBV9 to TRBJ1-1, with TRBD1 matching 11 bases. The CDR3 DNA reads as TGTGCCAGCAGCCCCACCTCATGGGGACAGGGGGGAGGTGAAGCTTTCTTT. Its protein is CASSPTSWGQGGGEAFF.